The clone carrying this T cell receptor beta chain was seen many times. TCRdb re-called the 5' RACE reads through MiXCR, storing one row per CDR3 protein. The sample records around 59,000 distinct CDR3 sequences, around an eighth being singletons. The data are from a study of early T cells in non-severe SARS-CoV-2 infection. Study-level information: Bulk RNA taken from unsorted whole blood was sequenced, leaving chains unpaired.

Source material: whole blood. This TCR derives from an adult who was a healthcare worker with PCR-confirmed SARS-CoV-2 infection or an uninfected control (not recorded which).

CDR3 DNA: TGTGCCCGATGGCCGGGAGAGGCTAATGAAAAACTGTTTTTT. It translates to CARWPGEANEKLFF. V usage is TRBV6-5 and J usage is TRBJ1-4, with D unclear. This CDR3 has 14 amino acids. V was cut by 11 bases and J by 3 bases, with 16 bases left in between. Germline V gene data show CDR1 as MNHEY and CDR2 as SVGAGI.